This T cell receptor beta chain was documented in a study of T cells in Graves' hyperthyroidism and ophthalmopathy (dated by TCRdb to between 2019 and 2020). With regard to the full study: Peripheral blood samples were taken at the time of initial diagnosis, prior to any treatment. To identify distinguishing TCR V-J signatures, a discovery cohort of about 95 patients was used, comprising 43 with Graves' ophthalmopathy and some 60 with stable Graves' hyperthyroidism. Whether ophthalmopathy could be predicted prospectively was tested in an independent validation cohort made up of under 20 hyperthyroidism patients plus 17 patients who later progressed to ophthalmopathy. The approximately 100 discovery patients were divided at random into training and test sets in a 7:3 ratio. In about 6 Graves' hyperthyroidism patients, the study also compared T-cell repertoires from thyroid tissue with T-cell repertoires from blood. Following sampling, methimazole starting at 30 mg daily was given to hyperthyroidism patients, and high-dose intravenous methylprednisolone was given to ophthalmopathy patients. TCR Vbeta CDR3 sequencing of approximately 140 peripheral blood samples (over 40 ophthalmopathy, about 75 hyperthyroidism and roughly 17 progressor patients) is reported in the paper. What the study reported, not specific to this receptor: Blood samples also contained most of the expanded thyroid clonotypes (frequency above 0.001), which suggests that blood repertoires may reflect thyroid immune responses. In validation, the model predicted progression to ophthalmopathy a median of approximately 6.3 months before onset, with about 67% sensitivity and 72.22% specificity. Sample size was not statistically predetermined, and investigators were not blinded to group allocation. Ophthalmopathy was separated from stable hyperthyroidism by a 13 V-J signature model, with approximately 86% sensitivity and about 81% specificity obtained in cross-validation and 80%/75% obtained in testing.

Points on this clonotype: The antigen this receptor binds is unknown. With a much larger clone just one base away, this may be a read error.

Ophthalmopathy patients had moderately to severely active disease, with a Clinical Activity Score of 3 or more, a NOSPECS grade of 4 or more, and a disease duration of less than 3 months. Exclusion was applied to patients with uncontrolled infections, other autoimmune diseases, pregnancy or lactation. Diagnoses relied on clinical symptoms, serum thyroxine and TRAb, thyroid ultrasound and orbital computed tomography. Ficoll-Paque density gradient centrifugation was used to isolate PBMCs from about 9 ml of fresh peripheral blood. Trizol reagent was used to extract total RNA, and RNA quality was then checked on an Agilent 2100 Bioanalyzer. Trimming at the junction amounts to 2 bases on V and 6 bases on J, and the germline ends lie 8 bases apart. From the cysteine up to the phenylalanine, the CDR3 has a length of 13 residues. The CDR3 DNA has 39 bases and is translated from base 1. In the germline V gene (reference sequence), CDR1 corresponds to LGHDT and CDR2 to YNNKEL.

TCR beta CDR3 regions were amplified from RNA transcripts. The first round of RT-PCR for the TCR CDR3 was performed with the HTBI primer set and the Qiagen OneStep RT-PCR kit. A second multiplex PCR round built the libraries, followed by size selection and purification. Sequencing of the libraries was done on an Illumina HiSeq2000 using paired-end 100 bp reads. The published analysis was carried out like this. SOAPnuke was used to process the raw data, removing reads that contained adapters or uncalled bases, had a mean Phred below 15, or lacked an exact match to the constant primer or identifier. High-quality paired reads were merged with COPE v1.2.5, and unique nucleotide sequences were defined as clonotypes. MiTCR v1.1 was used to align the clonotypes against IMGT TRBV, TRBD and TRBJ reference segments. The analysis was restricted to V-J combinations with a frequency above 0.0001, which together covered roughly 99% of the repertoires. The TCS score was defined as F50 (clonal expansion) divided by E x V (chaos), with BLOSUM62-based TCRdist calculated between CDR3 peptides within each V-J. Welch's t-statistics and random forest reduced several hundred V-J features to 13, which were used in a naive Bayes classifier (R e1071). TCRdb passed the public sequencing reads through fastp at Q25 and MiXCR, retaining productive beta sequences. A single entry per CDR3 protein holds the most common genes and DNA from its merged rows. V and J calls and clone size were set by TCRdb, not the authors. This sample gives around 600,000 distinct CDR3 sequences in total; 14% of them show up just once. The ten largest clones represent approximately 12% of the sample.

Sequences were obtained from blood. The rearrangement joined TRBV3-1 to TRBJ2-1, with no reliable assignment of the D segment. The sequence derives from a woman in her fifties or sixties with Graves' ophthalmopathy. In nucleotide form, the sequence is TGTGCCAGCAGCCAAATTGGAGTCAATGAGCAGTTCTTC. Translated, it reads CASSQIGVNEQFF.